The source of this TCR beta chain is a study of blood T cell repertoires in COVID-19. Study information: The study drew acute and convalescent COVID-19 samples from the United States, Italy and Spain. The cDNA or gDNA used as material had been derived from T cells, B-cell-depleted T cells, or PBMCs.

Data came from immunoSEQ multiplex PCR; TCRdb stores just in-frame clones and leaves some out. The sample yields just over 300,000 clones, roughly 88% seen once. Participant reports of clinical history set cohort assignment. Two consecutive negative NP/OP PCR tests, clearance, or resolved symptoms defined Cohort 3 recovery. The germline gives CDR1 GTSNPN, CDR2 SVGIG (reference sequence). Germline trimming cut 6 bases from V and 4 bases from J; bases unmatched to any gene: 10. The CDR3 has 14 residues. This chain connects TRBV30 to TRBJ1-2; 8 bases fit TRBD1. The material sequenced was PBMCs or T cells enriched from blood (not recorded which). The TCR sequence derives from a man under 40 who had recovered from COVID-19. CDR3 loop: CACRRQGSSYGYTF. The CDR3 nucleotides read TGTGCCTGCAGACGACAGGGGAGCAGCTATGGCTACACCTTC.